This T cell receptor beta chain was profiled in a study of T cells in localized non-small cell lung cancer. Notes on this clone: Its antigen is still unknown.

General study results and limits: Adjacent lung held a median roughly 50 of the top 100 tumor clones. Sequencing involved a lone tumor region, leaving heterogeneity possible. Higher blood T cell density tracked longer overall survival. Tumor showed lower T cell clonality than uninvolved adjacent lung, where it was highest.

Using immunoSEQ multiplex PCR, the repertoire was profiled, and TCRdb retains in-frame clones only, with some absent. The sample holds roughly 39,000 clones, 91% seen once. Germline assignment: CDR1 SEHNR and CDR2 FQNEAQ (reference sequence). This CDR3 comprises 14 residues. V lost 2 bases, J lost 8 bases, and 6 bases stayed unmatched. Sample: PBMCs, taken before any cancer treatment. The chain carries TRBV7-9 and TRBJ1-2, with 9 bases lining up with TRBD1. This receptor was obtained from a woman aged 40-70 years with stage II lung adenocarcinoma. The CDR3 DNA follows: TGTGCCAGCAGCTTAATGGGGACAGGGACGGGCTACACCTTC. Protein product: CASSLMGTGTGYTF.